The rows below give T cell receptor beta chains drawn from one sample of a study of graft-versus-host responses after intestinal transplantation. Antigens for these TCRs are unknown. The method was immunoSEQ multiplex PCR; TCRdb's version includes in-frame clones alone and lacks a portion of them. The sample has about 120,000 clones, roughly 93% seen once. Sequencing was performed on unstimulated CD4+ T cells sorted from spleen or lymph node cells, taken before intestinal transplant. The source of these receptors is a human donor who received an intestinal transplant. Each CDR3 is given with its conserved first and last residue. The D gene is left open where the match is weak. Clone size is not always given. Where it is, it says once, few, many or a class for expanded clones.

J gene	V gene	D gene	clone size	CDR3 protein	CDR3 DNA
TRBJ2-5	TRBV20-1	NA	NA	CSAPTLETQYF	TGCAGTGCTCCTACTTTAGAGACCCAGTACTTC
TRBJ2-7	TRBV2	NA	NA	CASTGAGSEQYF	TGTGCCAGCACAGGGGCGGGGTCCGAGCAGTACTTC
TRBJ2-7	TRBV9	NA	NA	CASSVAKIPSYEQYF	TGTGCCAGCAGCGTAGCGAAAATCCCCTCCTACGAGCAGTACTTC
TRBJ2-5	TRBV5-1	NA	once	CASSRGRGAQETQYF	TGCGCCAGCAGCCGAGGCCGGGGAGCCCAAGAGACCCAGTACTTC
TRBJ1-3	TRBV18	NA	few	CASSPGPAAGNTIYF	TGTGCCAGCTCACCCGGTCCCGCGGCAGGAAACACCATATATTTT
TRBJ2-1	TRBV11-2	TRBD2	NA	CASTLLAGQYNEQFF	TGTGCCAGCACCCTACTAGCGGGGCAATACAATGAGCAGTTCTTC
TRBJ2-3	TRBV7-8	NA	NA	CASSSGGSASGSTDTQYF	TGTGCCAGCAGTTCAGGGGGGTCGGCTAGCGGAAGCACAGATACGCAGTATTTT
TRBJ1-1	TRBV30	NA	NA	CAWSVGVLNTEAFF	TGTGCCTGGAGTGTGGGGGTCCTGAACACTGAAGCTTTCTTT
TRBJ2-7	TRBV6-6	NA	NA	CASSLRQKDGQYF	TGTGCCAGCAGTTTACGACAGAAAGACGGGCAGTACTTC
TRBJ2-7	TRBV11-2	TRBD2	NA	CASSSPLAGVYNEQYF	TGTGCCAGCAGCTCACCTCTAGCGGGAGTTTATAACGAGCAGTACTTC
TRBJ2-5	TRBV7-7	NA	NA	CASSLWAGQETQYF	TGTGCTAGCAGCTTGTGGGCAGGGCAAGAGACCCAGTACTTC
TRBJ1-2	TRBV27	NA	NA	CASSLGGYTF	TGTGCCAGCAGTTTAGGGGGCTACACCTTC
TRBJ2-1	TRBV5-1	NA	NA	CASSLDGGSSYNEQFF	TGCGCCAGCAGCTTGGATGGAGGCAGCTCCTACAATGAGCAGTTCTTC
TRBJ1-1	TRBV5-1	NA	NA	CASSFGPSLQGTEAFF	TGCGCCAGCAGCTTTGGCCCCTCGCTACAGGGAACTGAAGCTTTCTTT
TRBJ2-7	TRBV6-5	NA	few	CASSYSGGARYEQYF	TGTGCCAGCAGTTACTCAGGCGGGGCCCGCTACGAGCAGTACTTC
TRBJ2-5	TRBV18	NA	once	CASSLGPRGETQYF	TGTGCCAGCTCACTGGGACCGAGGGGAGAGACCCAGTACTTC
TRBJ2-4	TRBV19	NA	NA	CASSTSGPLLAKNIQYF	TGTGCCAGTAGTACCTCAGGGCCACTCCTAGCCAAAAACATTCAGTACTTC
TRBJ2-7	TRBV29-1	NA	NA	CSGAYEQYF	TGCAGCGGTGCCTACGAGCAGTACTTC
TRBJ2-3	TRBV7-9	TRBD1	NA	CASSLNIDRDTDTQYF	TGTGCCAGCAGCTTAAACATAGACAGGGACACAGATACGCAGTATTTT
TRBJ2-5	TRBV11-1	TRBD2	NA	CASSPGLAGAQTQYF	TGTGCCAGCAGCCCGGGACTAGCGGGAGCGCAGACCCAGTACTTC
TRBJ2-7	TRBV28	NA	NA	CASSSGGSSYEQYF	NA
TRBJ2-5	TRBV5-1	NA	NA	CASSFSRQTQEAQYF	TGCGCCAGCAGCTTTTCGAGACAGACCCAAGAGGCCCAGTACTTC
TRBJ2-5	TRBV7-9	NA	NA	CASSLEGGLETQYF	TGTGCCAGCAGCTTAGAAGGGGGGTTGGAGACCCAGTACTTC
TRBJ1-3	TRBV6-6	NA	NA	CASRPYRDGNTIYF	TGTGCCAGCAGGCCTTACAGGGATGGGAACACCATATATTTT
TRBJ1-1	TRBV5-1	NA	NA	CASSLGGSTEAFF	TGCGCCAGCAGCTTGGGAGGAAGCACTGAAGCTTTCTTT
TRBJ2-7	TRBV2	TRBD2	NA	CASSDWTSLHEQYF	TGTGCCAGCAGTGATTGGACTAGCCTCCACGAGCAGTACTTC
TRBJ2-1	TRBV28	NA	NA	CASSIGAGRGSYNEQFF	TGTGCCAGCAGTATTGGCGCCGGGAGAGGATCCTACAATGAGCAGTTCTTC
TRBJ2-1	TRBV11-1	NA	NA	CASSHTGLPQNEQFF	TGTGCCAGCAGCCATACAGGGTTACCCCAGAATGAGCAGTTCTTC
TRBJ1-1	TRBV19	NA	NA	CASNQIGGWGTEAFF	TGTGCCAGTAATCAAATCGGAGGGTGGGGCACTGAAGCTTTCTTT
TRBJ2-2	TRBV5-1	TRBD2	NA	CASSQREINTGELFF	TGCGCCAGCAGCCAGCGGGAGATCAACACCGGGGAGCTGTTTTTT
TRBJ2-3	TRBV27	NA	once	CASSTTRLINTQYF	TGTGCCAGCAGTACAACACGACTCATTAATACGCAGTATTTT
TRBJ1-4	TRBV28	NA	NA	CASTRQARYEKLFF	TGTGCCAGCACCAGGCAGGCACGATATGAAAAACTGTTTTTT
TRBJ2-3	TRBV5-4	TRBD2	NA	CASSLGGLAVPPDTQYF	TGTGCCAGCAGCTTGGGAGGACTAGCGGTTCCACCGGATACGCAGTATTTT